Shown below are 25 T cell receptor beta chains from a single sample sequenced in a study of T-cell memory formation after mild COVID-19. MiXCR, run by TCRdb on the 5' RACE reads, gives a single entry per CDR3 protein. Of around 140,000 distinct CDR3 sequences listed, roughly a fifth were seen once; the top ten hold around 2%. The sample was PBMCs or a T cell subset sorted from them (not recorded which). The receptors come from an adult woman who had mild COVID-19 (a few samples of this study predate the infection). Cell type and time point are not known.

As DNA, the CDR3 is TGTGCCAGCAGCGTAGGAGTGACTAGCGGACAAGAGACCCAGTACTTC. This encodes CASSVGVTSGQETQYF. The rearrangement uses TRBV9 and TRBJ2-5, with TRBD2 identical over 9 bases. Germline values: CDR1 SGDLS, CDR2 YYNGEE. This CDR3 is built from 16 residues. V was clipped by 0 bases and J by 2 bases; unmatched bases: 5.

In this sample, this clonotype turned up a few times. This chain joins TRBV6-5 and TRBJ1-1, with TRBD1 matching 8 bases. Looked up from germline, CDR1 is MNHEY and CDR2 is SVGAGI. V lost 5 bases and J lost 1; bases outside the gene matches: 6. The CDR3 loop spans 15 amino acids. CDR3 bases: TGTGCCAGCAGTACAGGGGGGGGAAAGAACACTGAAGCTTTCTTT. Protein sequence: CASSTGGGKNTEAFF.

This clonotype showed up just a few times. The rearrangement joins TRBV5-1 to TRBJ2-7; D may correspond to TRBD1 or TRBD2 (5 bases each). V was cut by 3 bases and J by 0 bases, with 10 bases left in between. Germline V gives CDR1 SGHRS, CDR2 YFSETQ. CDR3 length equals 14 residues. Here the CDR3 DNA reads TGCGCCAGCAGCTGGGGGACGGCCTCCTACGAGCAGTACTTC. It yields the protein CASSWGTASYEQYF.

The gene calls are TRBV20-1 and TRBJ1-2, with D tentatively TRBD1 (6 bases). Germline CDR1 DFQATT, CDR2 SNEGSKA (reference sequence). The CDR3 runs 13 residues. The V gene lost 2 bases and the J gene lost 4 bases, with 11 bases spanning the gap. For the CDR3, the DNA is TGCAGTGCTAGAATTATACAGGGCTATGGCTACACCTTC. It is translated as CSARIIQGYGYTF.

This clonotype has a handful of counts. J is TRBJ2-7 and V is TRBV29-1, with TRBD2 matching over 7 bases. CDR1 and CDR2 (germline): SQVTM, ANQGSEA. J was trimmed by 2 bases and V by 7 bases; bases with no gene match: 8. The CDR3 loop spans 13 amino acids. The CDR3 DNA follows: TGCAGCGCTCTAGCGGCGACACCCTACGAGCAGTACTTC. It translates to CSALAATPYEQYF.

A few counts support this clonotype. This sequence joins TRBV12-3 or TRBV12-4 and TRBJ2-5; D is unresolved. The length of the CDR3 is 14 residues. Trimming stripped 3 bases from V and 1 base from J, with 9 bases between. The CDR3 DNA is TGTGCCAGCAGTTTTCAACTAACCCAAGAGACCCAGTACTTC. Encoded protein: CASSFQLTQETQYF.

Here the CDR3 DNA reads TGTGCCACCAGGACCAGGGTTAACGATGAAAAACTGTTTTTT. It translates to CATRTRVNDEKLFF. J is TRBJ1-4 and V is TRBV15, with TRBD1 as a possible D gene (5 bases). The germline V and J ends were trimmed by 6 bases and 6 bases, with 14 bases remaining between them. This CDR3 contains 14 residues. Germline V gene lookup returns CDR1 LNHNV and CDR2 YYDKDF (reference sequence).

This chain links TRBV6-5 with TRBJ2-1, with TRBD2 matching over 9 bases. Germline V gene lookup returns CDR1 MNHEY and CDR2 SVGAGI. The CDR3 sequence is 15 residues long. The V gene end was trimmed by 5 bases and the J gene end by 4 bases; junction bases not matched to a gene: 6. The CDR3 reads CASSLSGRGYNEQFF. DNA for the CDR3: TGTGCCAGCAGTCTTAGCGGGAGAGGATACAATGAGCAGTTCTTC.

This clonotype was observed a handful of times. This chain connects TRBV19 to TRBJ1-2, with TRBD1 matching over 7 bases. J lost 3 bases, V lost 1 base, and 2 bases had no gene match. The length of the CDR3 is 14 residues. CDR1 is LNHDA and CDR2 is SQIVND in the germline V gene (reference sequence). The CDR3 region is CASSIGDSYYGYTF. The CDR3 DNA sequence: TGTGCCAGTAGTATAGGGGACAGCTACTATGGCTACACCTTC.

This clonotype was seen a handful of times. The genes are TRBV6-5 and TRBJ2-1; D may be TRBD1 or TRBD2 (6 bases each). V lost 2 bases to trimming and J lost 7 bases, with 12 bases between them. Germline V lookup: CDR1 MNHEY, CDR2 SVGAGI. This CDR3 spans 14 amino acids. This CDR3 reads CASSYDRGRNEQFF. In DNA form, the CDR3 reads TGTGCCAGCAGTTACGATAGGGGGAGGAATGAGCAGTTCTTC.

The J gene is TRBJ1-5, the V gene TRBV12-3 or TRBV12-4; no clear D gene. This CDR3 is 14 amino acids long. Trimming shortened V by 6 bases and J by 1 base, and 10 bases separated the two germline ends. The DNA for the CDR3 is TGTGCCAGCAGGTCTGGGGAGAGCAATCAGCCCCAGCATTTT. Its translation is CASRSGESNQPQHF.

This chain links TRBV5-5 with TRBJ1-2; no definite D call. The V and J ends lost 0 bases and 3 bases respectively, with 3 bases between them. Germline CDR1 is SGHKS and CDR2 is YYEKEE (reference sequence). The CDR3 covers 12 residues. The CDR3 DNA sequence: TGTGCCAGCAGCTTGGGGTACTATGGCTACACCTTC. It is translated as CASSLGYYGYTF.

The chain recombines TRBV20-1 with TRBJ2-7; D uncertain. Trimming removed 5 bases from V and 0 bases from J, with 8 bases in between. This CDR3 has 12 amino acids. Per germline, CDR1 DFQATT and CDR2 SNEGSKA (reference sequence). The CDR3 sequence: CSAYGSSYEQYF. The CDR3 DNA reads TGCAGTGCTTATGGGTCCTCCTACGAGCAGTACTTC.

This chain uses TRBV5-1 with TRBJ2-4; TRBD2 matches 8 bases. From germline, CDR1 is SGHRS and CDR2 YFSETQ. This CDR3 contains 19 residues. V gave up 3 bases and J gave up 6 bases; unmatched junction bases: 20. The CDR3 is CASSWLAGKNLGWLNIQYF. The CDR3 DNA reads as TGCGCCAGCAGCTGGTTAGCGGGAAAGAATTTGGGGTGGTTAAACATTCAGTACTTC.

In this sample, this clonotype turned up a few times. The CDR3 does not close with the conserved phenylalanine or tryptophan, likely indicating a read error. This chain joins TRBV3-1 and TRBJ2-2; no clear D. CDR3 size: 11 residues. In germline, CDR1 is LGHDT, CDR2 YNNKEL (reference sequence). Trimming stripped 5 bases from V and 6 bases from J, with 4 bases between. This CDR3 is CASSFSGELFY. In DNA form, the CDR3 reads TGTGCCAGCAGCTTCTCCGGGGAGCTGTTTTAT.

The gene calls are TRBV7-6 and TRBJ2-5; D is undetermined. From germline, CDR1 is SGHVS and CDR2 FNYEAQ. CDR3 length: 14 amino acids. Trimming shortened V by 5 bases and J by 2 bases, and 12 bases separated the two germline ends. The CDR3 DNA sequence: TGTGCCAGCAGCGAAGAGACACTTCAAGAGACCCAGTACTTC. Protein sequence: CASSEETLQETQYF.

The V call is TRBV6-1, the J call TRBJ1-1, with TRBD1 identical over 7 bases. The CDR3 sequence is 13 residues long. With 11 bases clipped from V and 1 base from J, the junction kept 7 bases outside the gene matches. Germline lookup yields CDR1 MNHNS and CDR2 SASEGT. CDR3 sequence: CALHRGPNTEAFF. The DNA for the CDR3 is TGTGCCCTTCACAGGGGCCCGAACACTGAAGCTTTCTTT.

A few counts support this clonotype. The genes are TRBV27 and TRBJ2-1; possibly TRBD1 for D (5 bases). Per germline, CDR1 MNHEY and CDR2 SMNVEV (reference sequence). The CDR3 totals 15 residues. V lost 2 bases and J 7 bases, leaving 15 bases between the germline ends. This chain's CDR3 is CASSLRTRILNEQFF. CDR3 coding DNA: TGTGCCAGCAGTTTAAGGACACGGATCTTAAATGAGCAGTTCTTC.

The V and J genes are TRBV5-5 and TRBJ1-1, with D perhaps matching TRBD1 (6 bases). The V end was cut by 3 bases, the J end by 5 bases, with 23 bases between. This CDR3 region has 17 residues. Per the germline V gene, CDR1 is SGHKS and CDR2 is YYEKEE (reference sequence). This CDR3 is CASSSAGGRGRETEAFF. Here the CDR3 DNA reads TGTGCCAGCAGCTCGGCGGGCGGGAGGGGGAGGGAAACTGAAGCTTTCTTT.

In its sample, this clonotype was seen many times. J is TRBJ1-5 and V is TRBV6-2 or TRBV6-3, with unresolved D. The CDR3 length is 12 residues. V lost 8 bases to trimming and J lost 7 bases, with 12 bases between them. Germline assignment: CDR1 MNHEY and CDR2 SVGEGT. Written as DNA, the CDR3 is TGTGCCAGCGAAGTGCCGGGACAGCCCCAGCATTTT. It specifies CASEVPGQPQHF.

V is TRBV9 and J is TRBJ2-2; TRBD2 agrees at 7 bases. Trimming took 1 base from V and 4 from J; bases not matched to a gene: 4. Germline values: CDR1 SGDLS, CDR2 YYNGEE. The CDR3 length is 15 residues. The CDR3 loop reads CASSVMSGGTGELFF. Written as DNA, the CDR3 is TGTGCCAGCAGCGTAATGTCGGGAGGCACCGGGGAGCTGTTTTTT.

This rearrangement joins TRBV7-2 to TRBJ2-2; D call uncertain. Per germline, CDR1 SGHTA and CDR2 FQGNSA. Trimming removed 5 bases at V and 6 bases at J, with 10 bases between. The CDR3 is 13 residues long. CDR3 DNA sequence: TGTGCCAGCAGCACAAACTGGTCCGGGGAGCTGTTTTTT. Translation gives CASSTNWSGELFF.

In its sample, this clonotype was seen many times. This chain links TRBV7-2 with TRBJ2-4; D is ambiguous. This CDR3 comprises 18 residues. V dropped 2 bases and J dropped 0 bases, with 17 bases sitting between them. The germline CDR1 and CDR2 sequences are SGHTA and FQGNSA. The CDR3 here is CASSLLPKLDLAKNIQYF. The CDR3 DNA follows: TGTGCCAGCAGCTTATTGCCGAAACTCGACCTAGCCAAAAACATTCAGTACTTC.

This clonotype occurred a few times. V usage is TRBV30 and J usage is TRBJ1-2, with D uncertain. There are 10 residues in the CDR3. Germline lookup yields CDR1 GTSNPN and CDR2 SVGIG (reference sequence). The germline V and J ends were trimmed by 7 bases and 2 bases, with 5 bases remaining between them. The CDR3 bases are TGTGCCTATGACAACTATGGCTACACCTTC. Amino acid sequence: CAYDNYGYTF.

This clonotype was counted a few times. The chain joins TRBV5-1 to TRBJ1-2; D ambiguous. V dropped 7 bases and J dropped 4 bases, with 11 bases sitting between them. Germline CDR1 is SGHRS and CDR2 is YFSETQ. The CDR3 runs 12 residues. As DNA, the CDR3 is TGCGCCAGCGGAGCCGTGGGCTATGGCTACACCTTC. Translation gives CASGAVGYGYTF.